This note documents a single T cell receptor (beta chain) sequence. Its antigen remains unidentified. TCRdb's table, derived via immunoSEQ multiplex PCR, lists solely in-frame clones and lacks some. Among 13,000 or so clones listed, around 68% were seen once. Germline V CDR1 and CDR2: MNHEY, SVGAGI. After removal of 0 bases from V and 12 bases from J, the junction contained 11 bases not matched to a gene. CDR3 length: 15 residues. The record originates from a study of CD4+ T cells in melanoma. General study findings and limits: A reported correlation linked neoantigen-specific CD4+ T cells to CD8+, macrophage and B cell function.

The source of this sequence is a human donor with melanoma. Sequencing was performed on cells from a culture (not recorded whether cultured in vitro). The chain joins TRBV6-5 to TRBJ1-1, with 9 bases lining up with TRBD1. DNA of the CDR3: TGTGCCAGCAGTTACTCGCCCGGCGACAGGGGGACGACTTTCTTT. As protein: CASSYSPGDRGTTFF.